Below are 24 T cell receptor beta chains sequenced from a single sample in a study of blood T cell repertoires in COVID-19. Assay used: immunoSEQ multiplex PCR; TCRdb lists only in-frame clones, some missing. The table has under 500,000 clones, roughly nine tenths seen once. The sequenced sample consisted of PBMCs or T cells enriched from blood (not recorded which). The receptor set was obtained from a woman aged 18-30 years with acute COVID-19.

The V and J genes are TRBV19 and TRBJ1-3; D remains unclear. CDR3 length equals 12 residues. Trimming took off 6 bases at V and 4 bases at J, with 7 bases between the two ends. The V gene's germline CDR1 is LNHDA and CDR2 SQIVND (reference sequence). The DNA of the CDR3 is TGTGCCAGTAGCCCGCAGGGAAACACCATATATTTT. Its translation is CASSPQGNTIYF.

This chain joins TRBV19 and TRBJ1-2, with 8 bases lining up with TRBD1. The CDR3 consists of 14 residues. CDR1 and CDR2 from the germline V gene are LNHDA and SQIVND (reference sequence). The V gene end was trimmed by 4 bases and the J gene end by 4 bases; junction bases not matched to a gene: 5. The CDR3 loop reads CASSTGQGPYGYTF. The CDR3 DNA sequence: TGTGCCAGTAGTACAGGACAGGGCCCCTATGGCTACACCTTC.

The chain is built from TRBV5-1 and TRBJ1-6; perhaps TRBD1 as D (5 bases). CDR3 length: 14 residues. Germline CDR1 is SGHRS and CDR2 is YFSETQ. V lost 4 bases, J lost 7 bases, and 12 bases lay in between. CDR3 coding DNA: TGCGCCAGCAGCGGGGGGGACGCAAATTCACCCCTCCACTTT. It translates to CASSGGDANSPLHF.

This clone has a single count. The chain uses TRBV7-2 and TRBJ2-3; the match to TRBD2 covers 7 bases. This CDR3 comprises 16 residues. Germline V CDR1 and CDR2: SGHTA, FQGNSA. V gave up 5 bases and J gave up 4 bases; unmatched junction bases: 12. This CDR3 reads CASSPSSLADSDTQYF. The CDR3 nucleotides read TGTGCCAGCAGCCCTAGCAGTCTAGCGGACTCAGATACGCAGTATTTT.

The genes are TRBV11-2 and TRBJ1-5, with TRBD1 identical over 10 bases. Germline assignment: CDR1 SGHAT and CDR2 FQNNGV. The CDR3 runs to 15 residues. V dropped 5 bases and J dropped 6; count of bases not matched to a gene: 7. The CDR3 protein is CASSRGTGAGQPQHF. DNA of the CDR3: TGTGCCAGCAGCAGAGGGACAGGGGCAGGTCAGCCCCAGCATTTT.

The chain's CDR3 is CASNKQGSGNIQYF. For the CDR3, the DNA is TGTGCCAGCAACAAACAGGGGTCCGGAAACATTCAGTACTTC. This sequence joins TRBV5-6 and TRBJ2-4, with 7 nucleotides matching TRBD1. Germline assignment: CDR1 SGHDT and CDR2 YYEEEE. This CDR3 is 14 amino acids long. With 6 bases clipped from V and 6 bases from J, the junction kept 9 bases outside the gene matches.

The rearrangement uses TRBV7-3 and TRBJ1-2, with 9 bases matching TRBD1. The CDR3 length is 14 residues. Germline CDR1 SGHTA, CDR2 FQGTGA. The V segment lost 3 bases and the J segment 6 bases; nucleotides outside the gene matches: 5. The CDR3 loop is CASSLDRGQDGYTF. CDR3 nucleotide sequence: TGTGCCAGCAGCTTGGACAGGGGCCAAGATGGCTACACCTTC.

The V and J genes are TRBV7-2 and TRBJ1-3; 7 bases line up with TRBD1. The CDR3 extends over 18 amino acids. J was trimmed by 1 base and V by 5 bases; bases with no gene match: 14. Germline V gene sequence: CDR1 SGHTA, CDR2 FQGNSA. In DNA, the CDR3 is TGTGCCAGCAGCCAAGACCTCGGGACAGCCGTATCTGGAAACACCATATATTTT. Protein sequence: CASSQDLGTAVSGNTIYF.

The chain uses TRBV9 and TRBJ1-2, with D possibly matching TRBD1 (6 bases). V shed 4 bases and J shed 4 bases, with 11 bases lying between them. Germline lookup yields CDR1 SGDLS and CDR2 YYNGEE. This CDR3 region has 13 residues. This CDR3 reads CASSTDRGYGYTF. The CDR3 DNA reads as TGTGCCAGCAGCACGGACAGAGGCTATGGCTACACCTTC.

The rearrangement links TRBV15 to TRBJ1-5, with D hard to call. The V gene's germline CDR1 is LNHNV and CDR2 YYDKDF (reference sequence). The length of the CDR3 is 14 residues. V lost 0 bases, J lost 1 base, and 4 bases lay in between. CDR3 sequence (DNA): TGTGCCACCAGCAGAGAGGAGAGCAATCAGCCCCAGCATTTT. Amino acid sequence: CATSREESNQPQHF.

The chain is built from TRBV6-5 and TRBJ2-7; 7 bases are shared with TRBD2. Germline trimming cut 5 bases from V and 0 bases from J; bases unmatched to any gene: 4. Germline assignment: CDR1 MNHEY and CDR2 SVGAGI. The CDR3 runs 14 residues. CDR3: CASSSGISSYEQYF. CDR3 DNA sequence: TGTGCCAGCAGTAGCGGGATCAGCTCCTACGAGCAGTACTTC.

As for this clone: At the DNA level, this CDR3 is encoded by other sequences in the same sample as well. The chain links TRBV11-2 to TRBJ2-7; 9 bases are a match to TRBD1. The CDR3 totals 14 residues. The ends lost 3 bases at V and 3 bases at J; junction bases unmatched: 3. Germline CDR1 and CDR2: SGHAT and FQNNGV. CDR3 loop: CASSLGDRDYEQYF. In DNA, the CDR3 is TGTGCCAGCAGCTTGGGGGACAGGGACTACGAGCAGTACTTC.

The chain couples TRBV6-5 to TRBJ2-7; D gene ambiguous. The germline V gene encodes CDR1 MNHEY and CDR2 SVGAGI. Trimming removed 2 bases at V and 2 bases at J, with 10 bases between. The CDR3 is 14 amino acids. The DNA for the CDR3 is TGTGCCAGCAGTTACGTGAACAGTCCCTACGAGCAGTACTTC. This sequence encodes CASSYVNSPYEQYF.

The chain employs TRBV27 and TRBJ2-7; weak D call: TRBD2 (6 bases). Germline loops: CDR1 MNHEY, CDR2 SMNVEV (reference sequence). The CDR3 consists of 15 residues. V shed 0 bases and J shed 2 bases, with 11 bases lying between them. CDR3 in DNA: TGTGCCAGCAGTTTATCCAGGGAGGTCGCCTACGAGCAGTACTTC. This encodes CASSLSREVAYEQYF.

The CDR3 DNA reads as TGTGCCTGGAATGGCAGGGGAGAAGCTTTCTTT. This codes for CAWNGRGEAFF. The V gene is TRBV30, the J gene TRBJ1-1; tentative D call: TRBD1 (6 bases). CDR1 GTSNPN and CDR2 SVGIG come from the germline V gene (reference sequence). V dropped 4 bases and J dropped 8 bases, with 11 bases sitting between them. The CDR3 is 11 amino acids.

The chain links TRBV29-1 to TRBJ1-1, with 10 positions matching TRBD1. The germline V gene has CDR1 SQVTM and CDR2 ANQGSEA. The V gene end was trimmed by 1 base and the J gene end by 4 bases; junction bases not matched to a gene: 6. CDR3 length: 15 amino acids. The CDR3: CSVEGTGGWVTEAFF. The DNA for the CDR3 is TGCAGCGTTGAAGGGACAGGGGGTTGGGTCACTGAAGCTTTCTTT.

The chain is built from TRBV5-8 and TRBJ2-1; TRBD1 is a possible D gene (6 bases). Germline V CDR1 and CDR2: SGHTS, YDEGEE. The CDR3 extends over 15 amino acids. The V end was cut by 4 bases, the J end by 6 bases, with 17 bases between. The CDR3 protein is CASSPGLQGPNEQFF. The CDR3 bases are TGTGCCAGCAGCCCCGGTCTCCAGGGGCCCAATGAGCAGTTCTTC.

The chain uses TRBV6-5 and TRBJ2-1; 16 bases map to TRBD2. The germline CDR1 and CDR2 sequences are MNHEY and SVGAGI. The V and J ends lost 2 bases and 12 bases, in that order; junction bases with no gene match: 7. The CDR3 consists of 16 residues. The CDR3 spells CASSYEGTSGGALQFF. The DNA for the CDR3 is TGTGCCAGCAGTTACGAAGGGACTAGCGGGGGGGCTTTGCAGTTCTTC.

To note about this clone: The sample has other DNA sequences that encode this CDR3 too. The chain uses TRBV5-1 and TRBJ1-5; 8 positions agree with TRBD1. Germline CDR1 is SGHRS and CDR2 is YFSETQ. V lost 4 bases, J lost 4 bases, and 4 bases stayed unmatched. CDR3 length: 14 residues. CDR3 nucleotides: TGCGCCAGCAGCCTCACAGGGGGTAATCAGCCCCAGCATTTT. Its translation is CASSLTGGNQPQHF.

Only one count was recorded for this clone. V gene TRBV5-4 combines with J gene TRBJ1-1; the D is unclear. Germline values: CDR1 SGHNT, CDR2 YYREEE (reference sequence). There are 13 residues in the CDR3. V dropped 1 base and J dropped 6 bases, with 10 bases sitting between them. The CDR3 bases are TGTGCCAGCAGCTTGTTTGGCGGGGCTGAAGCTTTCTTT. Its protein product is CASSLFGGAEAFF.

The V gene is TRBV13, the J gene TRBJ1-3, with 10 bases fitting TRBD1. The junction had 2 bases not matched to a gene; V was cut back by 3 bases and J by 0 bases. This CDR3 is built from 16 residues. The germline gives CDR1 PRHDT, CDR2 FYEKMQ (reference sequence). The DNA for the CDR3 is TGTGCCAGCAGCTTCGGGACAGGGGTCTCTGGAAACACCATATATTTT. Amino acids: CASSFGTGVSGNTIYF. The whole variable domain, filled in from reference TRBV13 and TRBJ1-3, reads AAGVIQSPRHLIKEKRETATLKCYPIPRHDTVYWYQQGPGQDPQFLISFYEKMQSDKGSIPDRFSAQQFSDYHSELNMSSLELGDSALYFCASSFGTGVSGNTIYFGEGSWLTVV.

The CDR3 reads CASSEAQGGTTFGNQPQHF. DNA of the CDR3: TGTGCCAGCAGTGAAGCGCAGGGGGGTACGACGTTCGGGAATCAGCCCCAGCATTTT. The chain joins TRBV6-1 to TRBJ1-5; 7 bases map to TRBD1. Germline values: CDR1 MNHNS, CDR2 SASEGT. CDR3 length: 19 residues. J gave up 4 bases and V 0 bases, and 15 bases lay outside the gene matches.

The J gene is TRBJ2-3, the V gene TRBV28; 8 bases line up with TRBD1. In germline, CDR1 is MDHEN, CDR2 SYDVKM. The CDR3 is 13 residues long. The V segment lost 5 bases and the J segment 10 bases; nucleotides outside the gene matches: 8. CDR3 nucleotide sequence: TGTGCCAGCAGTGAACAGGGGGTCGGTGCGCAGTATTTT. It is translated as CASSEQGVGAQYF.

This chain links TRBV9 with TRBJ1-1; D is uncertain. The CDR3 covers 18 residues. V lost 0 bases and J lost 2, with 20 bases in between. Germline-derived CDR1 and CDR2 are SGDLS and YYNGEE. CDR3 region: CASSVVGSATGYNTEAFF. Here the CDR3 DNA reads TGTGCCAGCAGCGTAGTCGGGTCGGCAACTGGATACAACACTGAAGCTTTCTTT. Combining the CDR3 with reference TRBV9 and TRBJ1-1 gives the whole variable domain DSGVTQTPKHLITATGQRVTLRCSPRSGDLSVYWYQQSLDQGLQFLIQYYNGEERAKGNILERFSAQQFPDLHSELNLSSLELGDSALYFCASSVVGSATGYNTEAFFGQGTRLTVV.